Described below is a single T cell receptor (beta chain) sequence and its context. Its target is not known. The CDR3 contains 16 residues. Germline V gives CDR1 MNHNY, CDR2 SVGAGI (reference sequence). The V end lost 2 bases, the J end lost 5 bases, and 16 bases lay between the germline ends. This sample was taken from a study of cytomegalovirus exposure and HLA in healthy donors. Findings of the study overall: TCR beta sequences reportedly predicted most subjects' HLA-A and HLA-B alleles accurately. Presence/absence analyses treated sequencing depth as roughly uniform across donors. The listing of approximately 160 TCR beta chains classed them as cytomegalovirus-associated.

Regarding donors, all were healthy bone marrow donors. Primers for the PCR totalled 60 Vbeta and 13 Jbeta. The assay was immunoSEQ multiplex PCR, and TCRdb's table has in-frame clones only and misses some. The sample yields about 160,000 clones, roughly 90% seen once. The TCR was taken from a woman under 30 in good health and CMV-seronegative. This sequence joins TRBV6-6 and TRBJ1-5, with D maybe TRBD1 (6 bases). Sequenced sample: PBMCs. This CDR3 is CASSYRGGTAYQPQHF. In DNA, the CDR3 is TGTGCCAGCAGTTACCGGGGGGGCACTGCCTATCAGCCCCAGCATTTT.